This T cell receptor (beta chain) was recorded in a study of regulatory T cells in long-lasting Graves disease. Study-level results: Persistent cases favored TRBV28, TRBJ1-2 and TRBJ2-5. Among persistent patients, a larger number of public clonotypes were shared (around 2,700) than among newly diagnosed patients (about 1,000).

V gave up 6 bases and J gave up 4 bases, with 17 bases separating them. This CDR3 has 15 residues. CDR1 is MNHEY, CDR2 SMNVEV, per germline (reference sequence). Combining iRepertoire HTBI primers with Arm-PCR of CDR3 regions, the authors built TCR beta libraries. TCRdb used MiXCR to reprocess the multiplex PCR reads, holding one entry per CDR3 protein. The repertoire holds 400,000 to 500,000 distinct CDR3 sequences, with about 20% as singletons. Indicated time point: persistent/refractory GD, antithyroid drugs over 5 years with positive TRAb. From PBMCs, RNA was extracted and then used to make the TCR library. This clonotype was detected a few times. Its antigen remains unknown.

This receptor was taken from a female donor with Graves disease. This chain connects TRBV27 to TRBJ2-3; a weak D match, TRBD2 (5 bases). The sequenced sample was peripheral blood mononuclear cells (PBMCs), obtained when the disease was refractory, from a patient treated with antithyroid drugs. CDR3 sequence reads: CASSGGRGVADTQYF. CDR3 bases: TGTGCCAGCAGCGGCGGACGGGGAGTTGCAGATACGCAGTATTTT.